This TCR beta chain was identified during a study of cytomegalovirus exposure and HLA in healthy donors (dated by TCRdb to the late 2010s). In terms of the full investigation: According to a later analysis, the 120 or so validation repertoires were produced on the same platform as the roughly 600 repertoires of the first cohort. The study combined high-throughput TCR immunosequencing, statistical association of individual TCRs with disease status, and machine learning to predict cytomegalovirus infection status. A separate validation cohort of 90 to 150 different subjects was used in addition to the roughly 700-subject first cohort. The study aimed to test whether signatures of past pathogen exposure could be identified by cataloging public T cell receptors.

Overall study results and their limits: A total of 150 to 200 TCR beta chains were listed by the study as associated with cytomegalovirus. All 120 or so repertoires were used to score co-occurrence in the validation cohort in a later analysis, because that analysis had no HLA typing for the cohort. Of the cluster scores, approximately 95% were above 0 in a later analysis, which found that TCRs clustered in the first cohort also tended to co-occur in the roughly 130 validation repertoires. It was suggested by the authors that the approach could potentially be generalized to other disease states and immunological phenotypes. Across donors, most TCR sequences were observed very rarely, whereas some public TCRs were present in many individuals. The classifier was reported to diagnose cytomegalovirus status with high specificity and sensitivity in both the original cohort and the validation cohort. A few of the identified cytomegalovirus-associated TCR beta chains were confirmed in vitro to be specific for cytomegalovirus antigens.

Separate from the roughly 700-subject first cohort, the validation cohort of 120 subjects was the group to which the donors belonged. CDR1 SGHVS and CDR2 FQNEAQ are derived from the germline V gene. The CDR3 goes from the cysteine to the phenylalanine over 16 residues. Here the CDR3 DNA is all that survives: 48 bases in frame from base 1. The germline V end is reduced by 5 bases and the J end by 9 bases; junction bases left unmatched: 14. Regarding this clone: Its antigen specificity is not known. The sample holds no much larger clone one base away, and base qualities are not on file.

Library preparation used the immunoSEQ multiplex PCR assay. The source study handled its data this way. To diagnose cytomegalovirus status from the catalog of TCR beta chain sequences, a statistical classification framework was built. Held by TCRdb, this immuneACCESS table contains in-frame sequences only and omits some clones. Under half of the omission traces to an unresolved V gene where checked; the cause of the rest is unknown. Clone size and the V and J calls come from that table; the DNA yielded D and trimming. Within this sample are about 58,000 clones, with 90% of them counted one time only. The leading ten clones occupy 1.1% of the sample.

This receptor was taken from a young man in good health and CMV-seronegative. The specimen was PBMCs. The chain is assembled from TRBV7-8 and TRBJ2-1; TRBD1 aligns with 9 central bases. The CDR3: CASSPSTGGRLGEQFF. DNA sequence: TGTGCCAGCAGCCCCTCGACAGGGGGGAGATTGGGTGAGCAGTTCTTC.